This T cell receptor beta chain was sequenced for a study of CD8 T cells in Susac syndrome. Looking at the study overall: Patients with Susac syndrome who were sequenced included five or six with active disease and 8 or 9 in remission.

Negative isolation yielded CD4+ and CD8+ T cells, and FACS enriched TEMRA cells. Reverse transcription of roughly 0.45 to 1 ug RNA used random hexamers. Amplification of TCR beta CDR3 across 54 Vbeta and 13 Jbeta was performed with immunoSEQ multiplex PCR. TCRdb passed the immunoSEQ multiplex PCR reads through MiXCR, listing each CDR3 protein once. The sample lists 200,000 to 300,000 distinct CDR3 sequences; 90% to 97% were seen once. The TCR sequence derives from a human donor with Susac syndrome. The sequenced sample was CD4+ T cells from PBMCs.

The CDR3 spells CASSHDRTSYNEQFF. The CDR3 DNA sequence: TGTGCCAGCAGCCACGACAGGACCTCTTACAATGAGCAGTTCTTC. V gene TRBV14 combines with J gene TRBJ2-1; D possibly corresponds to TRBD1 (6 bases). Trimming left V 3 bases short and J 4 bases short, with 13 bases between. CDR3 length: 15 residues. Germline assignment: CDR1 SGHDN and CDR2 FVKESK. Filled out from reference TRBV14 and TRBJ2-1, the complete variable domain reads EAGVTQFPSHSVIEKGQTVTLRCDPISGHDNLYWYRRVMGKEIKFLLHFVKESKQDESGMPNNRFLAERTGGTYSTLKVQPAELEDSGVYFCASSHDRTSYNEQFFGPGTRLTVL.